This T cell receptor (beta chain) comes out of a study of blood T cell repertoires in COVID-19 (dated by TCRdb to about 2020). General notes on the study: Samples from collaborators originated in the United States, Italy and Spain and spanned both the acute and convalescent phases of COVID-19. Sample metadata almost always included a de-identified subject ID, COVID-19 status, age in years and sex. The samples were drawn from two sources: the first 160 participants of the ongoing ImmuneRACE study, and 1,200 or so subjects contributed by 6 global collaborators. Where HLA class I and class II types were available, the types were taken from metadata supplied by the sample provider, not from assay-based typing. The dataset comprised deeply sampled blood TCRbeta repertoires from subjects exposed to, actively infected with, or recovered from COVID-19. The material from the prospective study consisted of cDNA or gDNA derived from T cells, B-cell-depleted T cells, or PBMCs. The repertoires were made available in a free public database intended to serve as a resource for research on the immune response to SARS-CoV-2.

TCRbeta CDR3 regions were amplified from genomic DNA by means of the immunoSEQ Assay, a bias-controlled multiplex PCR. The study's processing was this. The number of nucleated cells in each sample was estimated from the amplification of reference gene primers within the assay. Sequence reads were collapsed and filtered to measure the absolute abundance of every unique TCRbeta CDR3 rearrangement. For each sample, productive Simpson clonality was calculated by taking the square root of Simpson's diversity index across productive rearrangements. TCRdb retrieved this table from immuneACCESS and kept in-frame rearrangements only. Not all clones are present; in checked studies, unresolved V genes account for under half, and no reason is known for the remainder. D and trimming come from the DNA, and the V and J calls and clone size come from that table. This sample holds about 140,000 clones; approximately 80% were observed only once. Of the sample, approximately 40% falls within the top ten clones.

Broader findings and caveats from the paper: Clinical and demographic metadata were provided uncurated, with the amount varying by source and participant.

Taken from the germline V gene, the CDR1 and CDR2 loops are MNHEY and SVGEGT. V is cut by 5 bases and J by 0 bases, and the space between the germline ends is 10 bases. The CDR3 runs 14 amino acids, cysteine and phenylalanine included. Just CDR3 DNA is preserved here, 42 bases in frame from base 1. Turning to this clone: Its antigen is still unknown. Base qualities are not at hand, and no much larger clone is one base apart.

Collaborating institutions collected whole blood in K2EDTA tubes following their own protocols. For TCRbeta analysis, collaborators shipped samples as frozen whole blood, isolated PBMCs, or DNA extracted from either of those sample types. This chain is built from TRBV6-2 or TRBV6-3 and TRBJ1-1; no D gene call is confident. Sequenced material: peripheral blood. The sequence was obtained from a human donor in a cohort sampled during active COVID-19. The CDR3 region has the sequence CASSRSPLNTEAFF. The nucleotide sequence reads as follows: TGTGCCAGCAGTCGTTCCCCTCTGAACACTGAAGCTTTCTTT.